A selection of T cell receptor beta chains follows, all from one sample in a study of vaccination and CD4 T cells after COVID-19. TCRdb fed the PCR reads into MiXCR, producing one record per CDR3 protein. The sample records around 8,100 distinct CDR3 sequences, around 79% being singletons. Antigens of these TCRs are unknown. Sequenced input: CD4+ T cells from blood, cultured in vitro. Receptors were obtained from a human donor who had recovered from COVID-19. Each CDR3 is given with its conserved first and last residue. D genes are given only for firm matches.

J,V,D,length,DNA,CDR3
TRBJ1-5,TRBV27,-,13,TGTGCCAGCCGCAAGTATAGCAATCAGCCCCAGCATTTT,CASRKYSNQPQHF
TRBJ2-3,TRBV20-1,-,14,TGCAGTGCTAGGTGGCGGACTAGCACAGATACGCAGTATTTT,CSARWRTSTDTQYF
TRBJ2-2,TRBV27,-,15,TGTGCCAGCAGTCTCAGGGTGTACAACACCGGGGAGCTGTTTTTT,CASSLRVYNTGELFF
TRBJ2-1,TRBV12-3/TRBV12-4,TRBD2,19,TGTGCCAGCACTTTAGGGGGACTAGCGGGAGGAGGGGGGTACAATGAGCAGTTCTTC,CASTLGGLAGGGGYNEQFF
TRBJ1-2,TRBV20-1,-,12,TGCAGTGCTAGTTCGAGGATCTATGGCTACACCTTC,CSASSRIYGYTF
TRBJ1-2,TRBV11-2,TRBD1,15,TGTGCCAGCAGCTTAGGTGATAGGGGGCACCTTGGCTACACCTTC,CASSLGDRGHLGYTF
TRBJ2-3,TRBV27,TRBD1,15,TGTGCCAGCAGTTCACAGGGGGCGGGACGGGATACGCAGTATTTT,CASSSQGAGRDTQYF
TRBJ1-5,TRBV20-1,TRBD1,16,TGCAGTGCTAGAGCACAGGGGGCTATTAGCAATCAGCCCCAGCATTTT,CSARAQGAISNQPQHF
TRBJ1-2,TRBV6-2/TRBV6-3,-,13,TGTGCCAGCAGTTACTTCTGGGACTATGGCTACACCTTC,CASSYFWDYGYTF
TRBJ1-2,TRBV6-1,TRBD1,14,TGTGCCAGCAGTAACGGACAGGGTATAGATGGCTACACCTTC,CASSNGQGIDGYTF